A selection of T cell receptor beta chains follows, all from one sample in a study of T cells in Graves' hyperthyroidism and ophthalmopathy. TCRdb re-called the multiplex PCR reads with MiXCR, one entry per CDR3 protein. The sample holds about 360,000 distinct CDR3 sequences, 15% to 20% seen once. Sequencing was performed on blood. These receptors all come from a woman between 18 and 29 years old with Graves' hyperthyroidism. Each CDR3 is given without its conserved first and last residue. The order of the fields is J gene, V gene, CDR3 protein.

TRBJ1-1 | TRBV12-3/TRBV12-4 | ASSPPGPTEAF
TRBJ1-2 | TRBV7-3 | ASAKGAGEDGYT
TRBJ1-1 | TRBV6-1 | ASTPGTGGGGTEAF
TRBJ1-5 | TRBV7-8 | ASSLGPVPQPQH
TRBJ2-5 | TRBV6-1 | ASSDRAEETQY
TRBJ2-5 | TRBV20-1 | SARTLYQETQY
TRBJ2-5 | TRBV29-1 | SVLGFRDRGYQETQY
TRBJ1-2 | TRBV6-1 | ASSENSDLYGYT
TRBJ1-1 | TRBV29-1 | SVDPGAPEAF
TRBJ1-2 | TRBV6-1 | ASRANNYGYT
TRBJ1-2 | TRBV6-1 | ASGYTGKYYGYT
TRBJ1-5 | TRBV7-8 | ASSPFIGGPEQPQH
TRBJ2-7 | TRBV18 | ASSPPGAISEQY
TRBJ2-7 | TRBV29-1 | SVEEQGVY
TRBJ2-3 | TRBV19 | ASSPWGAGPLETQY
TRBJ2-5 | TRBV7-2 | ASSPRFRETQY
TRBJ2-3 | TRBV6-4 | ASSGSGGATDTQY
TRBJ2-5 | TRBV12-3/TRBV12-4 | ASSWDQVQETQY
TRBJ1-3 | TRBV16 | ASSQSGRSGNTIY
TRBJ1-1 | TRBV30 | AWSVQYTEAF
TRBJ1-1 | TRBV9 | ASSVENTEAF
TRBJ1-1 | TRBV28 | ASSPPVQKLDTEAF
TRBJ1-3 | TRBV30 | AWSVGTDSGNTIY
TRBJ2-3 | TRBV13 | ASGYRSVTDTQY
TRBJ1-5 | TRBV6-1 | ASSGQGAEQPQH
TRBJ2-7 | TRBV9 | ASSVGLGSGTLRGQY
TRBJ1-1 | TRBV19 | ASSMGSNTEAF
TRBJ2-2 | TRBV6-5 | ASSYGTGELF
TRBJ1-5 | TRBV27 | ASSLTWGPNQPQH
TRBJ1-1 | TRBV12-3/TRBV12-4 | ASSLAGSQGARAAF
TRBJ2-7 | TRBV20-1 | SASISGRLNEQY
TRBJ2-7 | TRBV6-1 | ASSAEGLPSFEQY
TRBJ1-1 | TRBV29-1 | SVDRAQGEAF
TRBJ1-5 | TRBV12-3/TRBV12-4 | ASSPLPITNQPQH
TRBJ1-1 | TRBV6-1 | ASRPPGGRNTEAF
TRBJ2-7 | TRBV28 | ASTPTGVAYEQY
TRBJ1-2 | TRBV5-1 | ASSQDGGTTGYT
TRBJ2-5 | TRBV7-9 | ASSPEGWRGGETKY
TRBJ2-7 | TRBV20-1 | SARAARGSYEQY
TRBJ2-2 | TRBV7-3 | ASSRTLSISTGELF
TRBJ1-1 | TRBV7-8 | ASSLVWQLTTEAF
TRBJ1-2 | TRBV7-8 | ASSLVRDRGYGYT
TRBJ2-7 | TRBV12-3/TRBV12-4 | ASRPRTGPYEQY
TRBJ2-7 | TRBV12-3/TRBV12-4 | ASSLARQGPIYSYEQY
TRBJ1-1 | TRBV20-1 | SAPRLGIEAF
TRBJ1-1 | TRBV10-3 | AISESAGYRTEAF